This is a list of T cell receptor beta chains from one sample in a study of OX40 agonist ivuxolimab in advanced cancers. Repertoires were generated with immunoSEQ multiplex PCR, while TCRdb's copy carries only in-frame clones and drops some. The table lists roughly 70,000 clones, 65% to 85% of them singletons, with about 1.1% in the top ten. Source: CD4+ or CD8+ T cells sorted from blood, taken in a trial of the OX40 agonist ivuxolimab. The receptors were sampled from an adult with an advanced solid tumor such as melanoma, head and neck, liver or kidney cancer. Each CDR3 is given without its conserved first and last residue. D genes are given only for firm matches.

>TRBJ2-1|-|TRBV30
AWSGGISSYNEQF
>TRBJ2-7|TRBD1|TRBV5-1
ASSLGAGGPYEQY
>TRBJ2-5|-|TRBV5-8
ASKSRQVGTQY
>TRBJ1-3|-|TRBV6-6
ASVSSGTGNTIY
>TRBJ2-3|TRBD2|TRBV5-4
ASSPILAGGSDTQY
>TRBJ2-7|TRBD1|TRBV4-1
ASSQYPEGARYEQY
>TRBJ2-7|-|TRBV6-4
ASTKLGTSEQY
>TRBJ2-7|TRBD2|TRBV2
ASSSSTLAGGTYEQY
>TRBJ2-1|TRBD2|TRBV7-9
ASSLGLAGAGEQF
>TRBJ2-1|TRBD1|TRBV5-6
ASSPGQGSSYNEQF
>TRBJ1-6|-|TRBV28
ASSSSGTARSPLH
>TRBJ1-2|TRBD1|TRBV5-4
ASSLTGSNYGYT
>TRBJ1-3|-|TRBV12-5
ASGLSGSGNTIY
>TRBJ2-2|-|TRBV7-2
ASSLRTANTGELF
>TRBJ2-7|TRBD1|TRBV18
ASSPPDRAYEQY
>TRBJ2-2|-|TRBV7-2
ASSLRQLSGELF
>TRBJ2-1|TRBD2|TRBV7-8
ASSLGLAGVDEQF
>TRBJ2-7|-|TRBV5-1
ASSSPPRSYEQY
>TRBJ1-2|TRBD1|TRBV6-1
ASSDQTGGGYGYT
>TRBJ2-7|TRBD1|TRBV15
ATSRGDRGYEQY
>TRBJ1-1|-|TRBV6-6
ASSNGMNTEAF
>TRBJ1-5|-|TRBV6-5
ASRPSLQGQPQH
>TRBJ2-3|-|TRBV5-1
ASSLARGRGDTQY
>TRBJ2-2|TRBD1|TRBV5-6
ASNPRTGGGEKLF
>TRBJ2-1|TRBD2|TRBV6-1
ASSGPSGGFYNEQF
>TRBJ2-1|TRBD2|TRBV7-6
ASSHRRETYNEQF
>TRBJ2-7|TRBD1|TRBV6-5
ASRLSRTGNYEQY
>TRBJ1-2|TRBD1|TRBV5-1
ASSLIQGAGYGYT
>TRBJ2-2|-|TRBV15
ATMSRAGELF
>TRBJ2-7|TRBD1|TRBV30
AWSPDRVGEQY
>TRBJ1-1|-|TRBV6-6
ASSYSIFVEAF
>TRBJ2-1|TRBD2|TRBV18
ASAPGLAGADGQF
>TRBJ1-2|-|TRBV28
ASSFIGMGYT
>TRBJ1-4|-|TRBV25-1
ASSEALGEMF
>TRBJ2-7|TRBD1|TRBV6-6
ASSYLGQAYEQY
>TRBJ2-3|-|TRBV28
ASSSQVNTQY
>TRBJ2-3|-|TRBV6-5
ASSKGGGTTDTQY
>TRBJ1-6|TRBD1|TRBV6-5
ASSDSGTDRSPLH
>TRBJ1-5|TRBD1|TRBV19
ASSIARGQGSYQPQH
>TRBJ1-1|TRBD1|TRBV7-9
ASSWDRSPTEAF
>TRBJ2-2|-|TRBV2
ASSVSVSPGELF
>TRBJ1-2|TRBD1|TRBV19
AGRDRGSDYGYT
>TRBJ1-3|-|TRBV23-1
ASSQKKTPSGNTIY
>TRBJ1-4|TRBD1|TRBV5-1
ASSRDSNEKLF
>TRBJ1-6|-|TRBV2
ASKGRDNSPLH
>TRBJ1-1|TRBD1|TRBV6-4
ASSDDRAPNTEAF
>TRBJ2-7|-|TRBV5-1
ASSLGNVYEQY
>TRBJ1-1|-|TRBV4-2
ASSQKSGHRNTEAF
>TRBJ2-1|TRBD1|TRBV5-1
ASSLEPGGYNEQF
>TRBJ1-5|TRBD1|TRBV18
ASSPSGTGNLPQH
>TRBJ2-7|-|TRBV5-1
ASSLAASAIDYEQY
>TRBJ1-3|-|TRBV19
ASSIGRSGNTIY
>TRBJ1-4|-|TRBV19
ASSPPRRVYNEKLF
>TRBJ1-1|TRBD1|TRBV6-1
ASSVKGQSEAF
>TRBJ2-1|TRBD1|TRBV5-1
ASSRSGQGMYNEQF
>TRBJ2-5|TRBD2|TRBV7-2
ASSLTSGGGAETQY
>TRBJ2-7|TRBD2|TRBV5-1
ASSSAAGGKGDEQY
>TRBJ2-7|-|TRBV7-2
ASSSGTGASYEQY
>TRBJ1-4|TRBD1|TRBV7-9
ASSYGTGAEKLF